These 22 T cell receptor beta chains originate from one sample sequenced in a study of Ad26.COV2.S vaccination and SARS-CoV-2 variants. The treatment denotes: around 19 received Ad26.COV2.S at low or high dose, single or two shots; about 5 received placebo; per-sample allocation not given. Samples came from day 63 after the first vaccine or placebo injection. Clones were read by immunoSEQ multiplex PCR, and TCRdb kept only the in-frame ones, dropping some. This table holds approximately 400,000 clones, about 85% found once. Sequenced material: peripheral blood, taken in a trial of Ad26.COV2.S vaccine versus placebo. All receptors come from a person aged 18 to 65 who received the Ad26.COV2.S COVID-19 vaccine or a placebo.

The chain recombines TRBV9 with TRBJ2-5; D is perhaps TRBD1 (6 bases). In germline, CDR1 is SGDLS, CDR2 YYNGEE. The V and J ends lost 4 bases and 6 bases respectively, with 13 bases between them. This CDR3 has 13 amino acids. The CDR3 loop reads CASSPQGFQTQYF. The CDR3 coding sequence is TGTGCCAGCAGCCCACAGGGATTTCAGACCCAGTACTTC.

This clone occurred once. The chain joins TRBV3-1 (or the pseudogene TRBV3-2) to TRBJ2-1, with D possibly being TRBD1 (5 bases). The germline V gene encodes CDR1 LGHDT and CDR2 YNNKEL (reference sequence). Deletions cut 4 bases from V and 9 bases from J, with 13 bases between. The CDR3 has 13 residues. CDR3 bases: TGTGCCAGCAGCCCCGGTGGGGCCAGTGAGCAGTTCTTC. Residues: CASSPGGASEQFF.

J is TRBJ1-1 and V is TRBV12-3 or TRBV12-4; no definite D call. The V end was cut by 3 bases, the J end by 0 bases, with 5 bases between. This CDR3 has 13 amino acids. The CDR3 spells CASSFGMNTEAFF. DNA of the CDR3: TGTGCCAGCAGTTTCGGGATGAACACTGAAGCTTTCTTT.

The chain is built from TRBV20-1 and TRBJ2-7; 10 positions agree with TRBD2. Germline trimming cut 3 bases from V and 3 bases from J; bases unmatched to any gene: 5. Germline lookup yields CDR1 DFQATT and CDR2 SNEGSKA (reference sequence). This CDR3 region has 14 residues. The CDR3 loop is CSASWLAGVYEQYF. In nucleotides, the CDR3 is TGCAGTGCTAGTTGGCTAGCGGGAGTCTACGAGCAGTACTTC.

The V and J genes are TRBV13 and TRBJ2-5; 7 bases match TRBD2. This CDR3 region has 16 residues. Germline V gene data show CDR1 as PRHDT and CDR2 as FYEKMQ (reference sequence). V was clipped by 0 bases and J by 2 bases; unmatched bases: 6. This chain's CDR3 is CASSLGRLALQETQYF. The CDR3, as DNA: TGTGCCAGCAGCTTAGGCCGACTAGCACTTCAAGAGACCCAGTACTTC.

The genes are TRBV9 and TRBJ2-7; 7 positions match TRBD1. In germline, CDR1 is SGDLS, CDR2 YYNGEE. CDR3 length: 13 amino acids. The J segment lost 6 bases and the V segment lost 3 bases, leaving 6 bases of the junction unmatched. CDR3 region: CASSADNRGEQYF. The CDR3 nucleotides are TGTGCCAGCAGCGCAGATAACAGGGGCGAGCAGTACTTC. The variable domain in full, with the rest retrieved from reference TRBV9 and TRBJ2-7, is DSGVTQTPKHLITATGQRVTLRCSPRSGDLSVYWYQQSLDQGLQFLIQYYNGEERAKGNILERFSAQQFPDLHSELNLSSLELGDSALYFCASSADNRGEQYFGPGTRLTVT.

This chain uses TRBV6-6 with TRBJ2-7; D unresolved. Germline loops: CDR1 MNHNY, CDR2 SVGAGI (reference sequence). The CDR3 extends over 12 amino acids. V lost 8 bases, J lost 6 bases, and 14 bases lay in between. CDR3 residues: CASGARVTEQYF. The DNA of the CDR3 is TGTGCCAGCGGAGCACGGGTAACCGAGCAGTACTTC.

The V call is TRBV4-3, the J call TRBJ1-1; D unclear. V lost 4 bases and J lost 2, with 14 bases in between. From germline, CDR1 is LGHNA and CDR2 YSLEER. This CDR3 contains 15 residues. The CDR3 coding sequence is TGCGCCAGCAGCCGGATCCCGAATGGAAACACTGAAGCTTTCTTT. Protein: CASSRIPNGNTEAFF.

The chain combines TRBV4-2 with TRBJ2-7; perhaps TRBD1 as D (6 bases). V lost 0 bases, J lost 4 bases, and 7 bases lay in between. Per the germline V gene, CDR1 is LGHNA and CDR2 is YNFKEQ. The CDR3 has 13 residues. The CDR3 protein is CASSQDQGYEQYF. The CDR3 DNA reads as TGTGCCAGCAGCCAAGATCAGGGGTACGAGCAGTACTTC.

This rearrangement joins TRBV3-1 (or the pseudogene TRBV3-2) to TRBJ1-6; TRBD1 matches at 9 bases. This CDR3 is built from 14 residues. Germline CDR1 LGHDT, CDR2 YNNKEL (reference sequence). With 3 bases clipped from V and 7 bases from J, the junction kept 1 base outside the gene matches. The CDR3 DNA sequence: TGTGCCAGCAGCCATACAGGGGGCAATTCACCCCTCCACTTT. Translation: CASSHTGGNSPLHF.

The chain is built from TRBV24-1 and TRBJ2-1; 11 bases fit TRBD1. Germline CDR1 is KGHDR and CDR2 is SFDVKD. Unmatched junction bases numbered 3, after V lost 6 bases and J lost 6 bases. This CDR3 is 14 amino acids long. CDR3 region: CATSPDRGLNEQFF. The CDR3 DNA reads TGTGCCACCAGTCCGGACAGGGGGCTCAATGAGCAGTTCTTC.

The chain recombines TRBV5-6 with TRBJ1-1; a weak D match, TRBD1 (6 bases). The CDR3 is 15 residues long. Trimming pared 4 bases from V and 12 bases from J, leaving 25 bases between. From germline, CDR1 is SGHDT and CDR2 YYEEEE. The CDR3 is CASSTDLMGGGKTFF. The CDR3 DNA reads as TGTGCCAGCAGCACGGACCTGATGGGGGGCGGGAAAACTTTCTTT.

The genes are TRBV7-2 and TRBJ1-6; D call uncertain. This CDR3 has 16 residues. The germline gives CDR1 SGHTA, CDR2 FQGNSA. The V gene lost 1 base and the J gene lost 0 bases, with 7 bases spanning the gap. The CDR3 nucleotides are TGTGCCAGCAGCTTAGTATGGGGCTCCTATAATTCACCCCTCCACTTT. The encoded protein is CASSLVWGSYNSPLHF.

The V gene is TRBV28, the J gene TRBJ2-1; D may be TRBD1 or TRBD2 (6 bases each). Deletions cut 7 bases from V and 5 bases from J, with 18 bases between. CDR3 length: 15 residues. The V gene's germline CDR1 is MDHEN and CDR2 SYDVKM. CDR3: CASKTGGTPNNEQFF. The CDR3 DNA reads as TGTGCCAGCAAAACCGGCGGGACACCCAACAATGAGCAGTTCTTC.

V is TRBV27 and J is TRBJ2-1, with a possible D match to TRBD2 (6 bases). The germline V and J ends were trimmed by 8 bases and 6 bases, with 14 bases remaining between them. The CDR3 contains 13 residues. The V gene's germline CDR1 is MNHEY and CDR2 SMNVEV (reference sequence). CDR3 protein: CASAPVGGNEQFF. Written as DNA, the CDR3 is TGTGCCAGCGCACCGGTGGGGGGCAATGAGCAGTTCTTC.

The V gene is TRBV5-1, the J gene TRBJ2-1; a weak D match, TRBD2 (5 bases). Trimming pared 2 bases from V and 0 bases from J, leaving 9 bases between. The CDR3 has 15 residues. Germline assignment: CDR1 SGHRS and CDR2 YFSETQ. The CDR3: CASSFRTGSYNEQFF. The CDR3 nucleotides read TGCGCCAGCAGCTTTCGGACTGGCTCCTACAATGAGCAGTTCTTC. The full variable domain, in which reference TRBV5-1 and TRBJ2-1 provide the parts outside the CDR3, is KAGVTQTPRYLIKTRGQQVTLSCSPISGHRSVSWYQQTPGQGLQFLFEYFSETQRNKGNFPGRFSGRQFSNSRSEMNVSTLELGDSALYLCASSFRTGSYNEQFFGPGTRLTVL.

This chain joins TRBV27 and TRBJ2-1; weak D call: TRBD2 (5 bases). V was pared by 3 bases and J by 6 bases, with 12 bases between. Per germline, CDR1 MNHEY and CDR2 SMNVEV (reference sequence). CDR3 length: 14 residues. The CDR3 sequence: CASSFSGDGNEQFF. CDR3 nucleotide sequence: TGTGCCAGCAGTTTTTCCGGGGATGGCAATGAGCAGTTCTTC.

This clone was counted once. The rearrangement links TRBV9 to TRBJ2-2, with TRBD2 matching 7 bases. V gave up 6 bases and J gave up 3 bases; unmatched junction bases: 8. The CDR3 extends over 15 amino acids. The germline V gene encodes CDR1 SGDLS and CDR2 YYNGEE. CDR3 amino acids: CASNKGTTDTGELFF. In nucleotides, the CDR3 is TGTGCCAGCAATAAAGGGACTACCGACACCGGGGAGCTGTTTTTT.

This rearrangement joins TRBV6-5 to TRBJ1-2, with D possibly matching TRBD1 (6 bases). Germline assignment: CDR1 MNHEY and CDR2 SVGAGI. V was cut by 4 bases and J by 4 bases, with 13 bases left in between. The CDR3 sequence is 14 residues long. Here the CDR3 DNA reads TGTGCCAGCAGTTTGTCCAGGGGACTCTATGGCTACACCTTC. It encodes CASSLSRGLYGYTF.

With respect to this clone: The junction departs from germline at one end; a sequencing error may be responsible. The chain combines TRBV13 with TRBJ1-1; possibly TRBD1 for D (6 bases). The germline V gene has CDR1 PRHDT and CDR2 FYEKMQ (reference sequence). This CDR3 comprises 14 residues. CDR3 residues: CASSIGQLNTEAFF. CDR3 DNA sequence: TGTGCCAGCAGCATAGGACAGCTGAACACTGAAGCTTTCTTT. The complete variable domain, with remaining parts taken from reference TRBV13 and TRBJ1-1, reads AAGVIQSPRHLIKEKRETATLKCYPIPRHDTVYWYQQGPGQDPQFLISFYEKMQSDKGSIPDRFSAQQFSDYHSELNMSSLELGDSALYFCASSIGQLNTEAFFGQGTRLTVV.

The rearrangement uses TRBV10-3 and TRBJ2-4; TRBD1 agrees at 7 bases. V dropped 6 bases and J dropped 1; count of bases not matched to a gene: 6. From germline, CDR1 is ENHRY and CDR2 SYGVKD. The CDR3 has 15 residues. For the CDR3, the DNA is TGTGCCATCAGGTCGACAGGGATGGCCAAAAACATTCAGTACTTC. This gives the protein CAIRSTGMAKNIQYF.

This clone has only one observation. The chain recombines TRBV10-3 with TRBJ2-7; no reliable D call. The length of the CDR3 is 14 residues. With 0 bases removed from V and 3 bases from J, the gap between germline ends came to 9 bases. Germline CDR1 is ENHRY and CDR2 is SYGVKD. CDR3 amino acids: CAISESLPFYEQYF. The CDR3 DNA reads as TGTGCCATCAGTGAGTCCCTCCCGTTCTACGAGCAGTACTTC.